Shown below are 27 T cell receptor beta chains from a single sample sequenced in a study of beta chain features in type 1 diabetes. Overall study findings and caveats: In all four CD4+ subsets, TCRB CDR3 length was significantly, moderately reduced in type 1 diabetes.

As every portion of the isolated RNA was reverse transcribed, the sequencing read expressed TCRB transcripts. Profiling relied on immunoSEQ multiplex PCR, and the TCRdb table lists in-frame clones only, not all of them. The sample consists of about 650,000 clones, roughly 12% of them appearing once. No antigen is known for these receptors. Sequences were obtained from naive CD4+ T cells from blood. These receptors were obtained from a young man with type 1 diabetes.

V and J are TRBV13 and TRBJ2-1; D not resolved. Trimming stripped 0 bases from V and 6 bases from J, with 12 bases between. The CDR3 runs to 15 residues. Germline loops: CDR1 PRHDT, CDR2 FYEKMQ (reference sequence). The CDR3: CASSLGLLVLNEQFF. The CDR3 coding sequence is TGTGCCAGCAGCTTAGGCCTTCTAGTGCTCAATGAGCAGTTCTTC.

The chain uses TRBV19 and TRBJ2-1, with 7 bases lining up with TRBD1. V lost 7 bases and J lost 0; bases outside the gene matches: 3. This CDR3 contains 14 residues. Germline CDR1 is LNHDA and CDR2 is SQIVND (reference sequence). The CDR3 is CASTAGGSYNEQFF. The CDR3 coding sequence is TGTGCCAGTACGGCAGGGGGCTCCTACAATGAGCAGTTCTTC.

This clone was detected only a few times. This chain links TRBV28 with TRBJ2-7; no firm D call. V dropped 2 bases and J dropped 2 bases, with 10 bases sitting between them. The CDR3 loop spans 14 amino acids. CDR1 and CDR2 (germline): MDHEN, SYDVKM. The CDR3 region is CASSLRQLTYEQYF. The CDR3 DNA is TGTGCCAGCAGTTTACGGCAGTTGACCTACGAGCAGTACTTC.

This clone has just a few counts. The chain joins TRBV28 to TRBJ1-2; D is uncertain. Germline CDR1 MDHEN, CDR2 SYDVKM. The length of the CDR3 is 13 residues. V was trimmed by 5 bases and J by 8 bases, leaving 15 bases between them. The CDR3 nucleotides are TGTGCCAGCAGTCGACACGCCCTTGAAGGCTACACCTTC. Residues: CASSRHALEGYTF.

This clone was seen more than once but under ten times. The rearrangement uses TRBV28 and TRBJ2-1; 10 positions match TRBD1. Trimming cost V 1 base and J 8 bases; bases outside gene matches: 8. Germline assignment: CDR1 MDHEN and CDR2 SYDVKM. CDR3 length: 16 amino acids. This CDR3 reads CASSLLGQGKRDEQFF. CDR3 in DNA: TGTGCCAGCAGTTTATTGGGACAGGGGAAGAGGGATGAGCAGTTCTTC.

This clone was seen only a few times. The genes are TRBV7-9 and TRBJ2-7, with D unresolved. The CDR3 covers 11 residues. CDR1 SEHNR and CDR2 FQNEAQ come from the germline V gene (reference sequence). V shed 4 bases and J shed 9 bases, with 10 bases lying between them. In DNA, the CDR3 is TGTGCCAGCAGCTCGGGTCCCGGGCAGTACTTC. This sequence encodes CASSSGPGQYF.

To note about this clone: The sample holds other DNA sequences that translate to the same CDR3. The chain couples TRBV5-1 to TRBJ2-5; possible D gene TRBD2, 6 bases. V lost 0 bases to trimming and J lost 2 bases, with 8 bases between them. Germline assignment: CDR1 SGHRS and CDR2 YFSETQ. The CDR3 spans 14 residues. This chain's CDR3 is CASSLAGTQETQYF. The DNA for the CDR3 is TGCGCCAGCAGCTTGGCCGGGACTCAAGAGACCCAGTACTTC.

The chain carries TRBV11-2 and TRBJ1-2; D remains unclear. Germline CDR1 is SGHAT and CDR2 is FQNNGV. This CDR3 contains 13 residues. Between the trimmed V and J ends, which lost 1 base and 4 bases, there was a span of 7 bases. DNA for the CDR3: TGTGCCAGCAGCTTAGGTTCGAGCTATGGCTACACCTTC. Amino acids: CASSLGSSYGYTF.

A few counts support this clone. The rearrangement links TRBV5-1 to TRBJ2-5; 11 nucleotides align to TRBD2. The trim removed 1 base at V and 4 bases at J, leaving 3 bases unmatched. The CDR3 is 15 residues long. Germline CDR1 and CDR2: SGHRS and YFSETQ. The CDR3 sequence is CASSLSTSGRETQYF. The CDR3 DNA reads TGCGCCAGCAGCTTGAGTACTAGCGGGAGAGAGACCCAGTACTTC.

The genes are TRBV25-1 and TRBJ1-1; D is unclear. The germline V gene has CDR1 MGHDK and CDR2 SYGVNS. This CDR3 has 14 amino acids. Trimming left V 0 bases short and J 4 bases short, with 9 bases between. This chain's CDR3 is CASSEYQVGTEAFF. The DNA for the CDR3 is TGTGCCAGCAGTGAATATCAGGTTGGCACTGAAGCTTTCTTT.

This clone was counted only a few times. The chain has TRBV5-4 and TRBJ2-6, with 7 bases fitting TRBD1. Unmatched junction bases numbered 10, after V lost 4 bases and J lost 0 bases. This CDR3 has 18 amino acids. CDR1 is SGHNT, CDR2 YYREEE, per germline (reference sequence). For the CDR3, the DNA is TGTGCCAGCAGCCCTAGGACAGGCTCCCCCTCTGGGGCCAACGTCCTGACTTTC. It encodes CASSPRTGSPSGANVLTF. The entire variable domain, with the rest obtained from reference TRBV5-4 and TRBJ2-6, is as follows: ETGVTQSPTHLIKTRGQQVTLRCSSQSGHNTVSWYQQALGQGPQFIFQYYREEENGRGNFPPRFSGLQFPNYSSELNVNALELDDSALYLCASSPRTGSPSGANVLTFGAGSRLTVL.

The CDR3 sequence: CASSQGQAPHTIYF. Here the CDR3 DNA reads TGTGCCAGCAGCCAGGGACAGGCTCCACACACCATATATTTT. The chain recombines TRBV7-2 with TRBJ1-3; the match to TRBD1 covers 8 bases. This CDR3 comprises 14 residues. V lost 5 bases to trimming and J lost 8 bases; unmatched junction nucleotides: 8. The germline gives CDR1 SGHTA, CDR2 FQGNSA.

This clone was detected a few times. This chain's CDR3 is CASSQGAGRSYEQYF. The DNA for the CDR3 is TGCGCCAGCAGCCAAGGCGCGGGACGAAGCTACGAGCAGTACTTC. This chain links TRBV4-1 with TRBJ2-7; perhaps TRBD2 as D (6 bases). V was clipped by 1 base and J by 3 bases, with 13 bases between them. Germline CDR1 MGHRA, CDR2 YSYEKL. CDR3 size: 15 residues.

The CDR3 DNA sequence: TGTGCCAGCAGCGTAGCCAGGGGGGAGACGAATAATTCACCCCTCCACTTT. As protein: CASSVARGETNNSPLHF. This rearrangement joins TRBV9 to TRBJ1-6; 7 nucleotides align to TRBD1. The V and J ends lost 0 bases and 5 bases, in that order; junction bases with no gene match: 8. Germline assignment: CDR1 SGDLS and CDR2 YYNGEE. This CDR3 has 17 residues. The full variable domain, completed using reference TRBV9 and TRBJ1-6, is DSGVTQTPKHLITATGQRVTLRCSPRSGDLSVYWYQQSLDQGLQFLIQYYNGEERAKGNILERFSAQQFPDLHSELNLSSLELGDSALYFCASSVARGETNNSPLHFGNGTRLTVT.

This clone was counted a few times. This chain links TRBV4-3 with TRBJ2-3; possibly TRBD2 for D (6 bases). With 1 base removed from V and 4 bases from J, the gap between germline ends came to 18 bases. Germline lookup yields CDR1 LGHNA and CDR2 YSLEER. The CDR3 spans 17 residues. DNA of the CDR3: TGCGCCAGCAGCCAAGGGATCTCGCGGGGCCTCGCAGATACGCAGTATTTT. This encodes CASSQGISRGLADTQYF.

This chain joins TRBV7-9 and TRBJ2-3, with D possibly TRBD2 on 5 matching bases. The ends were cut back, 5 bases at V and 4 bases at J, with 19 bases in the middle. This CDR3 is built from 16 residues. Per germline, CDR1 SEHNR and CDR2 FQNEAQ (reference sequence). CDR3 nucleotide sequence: TGTGCCAGCAGCCTAGGGCGGACGGACTTATCAGATACGCAGTATTTT. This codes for CASSLGRTDLSDTQYF.

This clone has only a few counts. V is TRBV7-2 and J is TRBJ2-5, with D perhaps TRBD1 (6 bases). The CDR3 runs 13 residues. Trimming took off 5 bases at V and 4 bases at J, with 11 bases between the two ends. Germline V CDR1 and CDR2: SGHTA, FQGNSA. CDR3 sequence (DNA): TGTGCCAGCAGCACGACAGGTGGAGAGACCCAGTACTTC. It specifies CASSTTGGETQYF.

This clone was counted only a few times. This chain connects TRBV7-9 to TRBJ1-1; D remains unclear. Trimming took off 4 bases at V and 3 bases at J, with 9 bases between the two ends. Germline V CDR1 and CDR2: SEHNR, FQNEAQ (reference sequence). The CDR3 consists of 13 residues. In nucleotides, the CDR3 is TGTGCCAGCAGCTGGGAGGAGGACACTGAAGCTTTCTTT. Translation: CASSWEEDTEAFF. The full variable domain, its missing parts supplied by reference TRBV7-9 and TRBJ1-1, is DTGVSQNPRHKITKRGQNVTFRCDPISEHNRLYWYRQTLGQGPEFLTYFQNEAQLEKSRLLSDRFSAERPKGSFSTLEIQRTEQGDSAMYLCASSWEEDTEAFFGQGTRLTVV.

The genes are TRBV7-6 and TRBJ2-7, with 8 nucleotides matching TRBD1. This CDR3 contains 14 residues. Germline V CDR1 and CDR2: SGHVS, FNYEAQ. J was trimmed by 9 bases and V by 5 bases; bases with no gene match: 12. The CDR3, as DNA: TGTGCCAGCAGCCCTACTGACAGGGGATTGGGGCAGTACTTC. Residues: CASSPTDRGLGQYF.

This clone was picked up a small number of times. The CDR3 sequence: CASSPGGTENYYGYTF. CDR3 nucleotides: TGTGCCAGCAGCCCGGGAGGGACAGAGAATTACTATGGCTACACCTTC. The J gene is TRBJ1-2, the V gene TRBV5-4; 7 nucleotides align to TRBD1. The CDR3 extends over 16 amino acids. The ends lost 4 bases at V and 3 bases at J; junction bases unmatched: 12. In germline, CDR1 is SGHNT, CDR2 YYREEE (reference sequence).

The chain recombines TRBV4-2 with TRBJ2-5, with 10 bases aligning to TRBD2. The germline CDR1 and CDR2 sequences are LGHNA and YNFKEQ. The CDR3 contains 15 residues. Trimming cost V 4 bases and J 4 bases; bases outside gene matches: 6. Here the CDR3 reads CASSPGLAEGETQYF. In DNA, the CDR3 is TGTGCCAGCAGCCCTGGACTAGCGGAGGGAGAGACCCAGTACTTC.

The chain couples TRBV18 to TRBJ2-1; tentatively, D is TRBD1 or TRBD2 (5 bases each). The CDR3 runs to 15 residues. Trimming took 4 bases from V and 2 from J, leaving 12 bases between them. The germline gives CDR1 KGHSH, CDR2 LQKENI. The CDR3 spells CASSLGDGAYNEQFF. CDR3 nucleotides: TGTGCCAGCTCACTAGGGGACGGCGCCTACAATGAGCAGTTCTTC. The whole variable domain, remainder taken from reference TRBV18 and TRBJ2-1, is NAGVMQNPRHLVRRRGQEARLRCSPMKGHSHVYWYRQLPEEGLKFMVYLQKENIIDESGMPKERFSAEFPKEGPSILRIQQVVRGDSAAYFCASSLGDGAYNEQFFGPGTRLTVL.

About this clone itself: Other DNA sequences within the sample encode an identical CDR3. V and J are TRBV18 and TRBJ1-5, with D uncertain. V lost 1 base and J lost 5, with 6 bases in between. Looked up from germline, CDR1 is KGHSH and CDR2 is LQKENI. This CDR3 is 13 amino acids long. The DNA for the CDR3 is TGTGCCAGCTCACCACAAGGCGATCAGCCCCAGCATTTT. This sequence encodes CASSPQGDQPQHF.

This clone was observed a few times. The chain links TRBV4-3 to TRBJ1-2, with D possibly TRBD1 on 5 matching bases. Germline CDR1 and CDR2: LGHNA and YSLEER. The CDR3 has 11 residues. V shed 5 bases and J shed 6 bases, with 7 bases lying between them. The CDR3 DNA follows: TGCGCCAGCAGCAGGGGAAATGGCTACACCTTC. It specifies CASSRGNGYTF.

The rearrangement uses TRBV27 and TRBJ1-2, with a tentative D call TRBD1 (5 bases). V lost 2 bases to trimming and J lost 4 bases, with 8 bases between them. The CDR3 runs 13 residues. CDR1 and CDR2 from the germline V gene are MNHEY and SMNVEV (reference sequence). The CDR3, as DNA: TGTGCCAGCAGTTTACGGGGACTCTATGGCTACACCTTC. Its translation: CASSLRGLYGYTF.

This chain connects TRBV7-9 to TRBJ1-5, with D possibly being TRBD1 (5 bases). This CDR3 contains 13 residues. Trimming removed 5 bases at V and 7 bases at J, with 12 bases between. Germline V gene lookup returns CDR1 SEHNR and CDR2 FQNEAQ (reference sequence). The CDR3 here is CASSPHEGQPQHF. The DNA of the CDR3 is TGTGCCAGCAGCCCCCATGAGGGGCAGCCCCAGCATTTT.

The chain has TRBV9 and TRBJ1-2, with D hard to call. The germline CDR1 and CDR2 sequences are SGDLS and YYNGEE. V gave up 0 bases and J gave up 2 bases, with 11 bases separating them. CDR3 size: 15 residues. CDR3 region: CASSVGQAANYGYTF. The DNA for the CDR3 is TGTGCCAGCAGCGTAGGTCAGGCCGCGAACTATGGCTACACCTTC.